The next 19 T cell receptor beta chains were all read from a single sample in a study of blood T cell repertoires in COVID-19. Produced via immunoSEQ multiplex PCR; TCRdb's table is partial and in-frame only. The profile shows approximately 64,000 clones, roughly 88% of them singletons. Sequenced: peripheral blood. These receptors were collected from a man in his 70s with acute or convalescent COVID-19.

This clone appeared once. The V and J genes are TRBV20-1 and TRBJ1-4; tentatively, D is TRBD1 (6 bases). CDR1 DFQATT and CDR2 SNEGSKA come from the germline V gene (reference sequence). V was trimmed by 3 bases and J by 3 bases, leaving 14 bases between them. The CDR3 loop spans 15 amino acids. The CDR3 DNA reads as TGCAGTGCTAGTCGGGGGGCGAAGGCTAATGAAAAACTGTTTTTT. Its translation is CSASRGAKANEKLFF.

The genes are TRBV2 and TRBJ2-5; 10 bases match TRBD1. The trim removed 6 bases at V and 0 bases at J, leaving 7 bases unmatched. The CDR3 is 16 amino acids. Germline CDR1 SNHLY, CDR2 FYNNEI. DNA of the CDR3: TGTGCCAGCAGGTGGCACGGGACAGGGGACCAAGAGACCCAGTACTTC. Its protein is CASRWHGTGDQETQYF.

J is TRBJ1-2 and V is TRBV19, with 11 bases identical to TRBD1. Germline loops: CDR1 LNHDA, CDR2 SQIVND (reference sequence). The CDR3 spans 15 residues. Trimming cost V 4 bases and J 4 bases; bases outside gene matches: 5. CDR3 protein: CASSRGGTGGYGYTF. The CDR3 nucleotides are TGTGCCAGTAGTAGAGGTGGGACAGGGGGCTATGGCTACACCTTC.

The chain employs TRBV28 and TRBJ1-2; TRBD1 matches 8 bases. The CDR3 extends over 15 amino acids. Trimming at V came to 9 bases and at J to 5 bases, leaving 14 bases not matched to a gene. Germline V CDR1 and CDR2: MDHEN, SYDVKM. The CDR3 reads CASRTSGGGSYGYTF. In nucleotides, the CDR3 is TGTGCCAGTAGAACTTCAGGGGGCGGATCTTATGGCTACACCTTC.

This clone was observed a single time. The genes are TRBV5-1 and TRBJ1-2; no clear D gene. Trimming stripped 0 bases from V and 5 bases from J, with 20 bases between. The CDR3 totals 17 residues. Germline CDR1 and CDR2: SGHRS and YFSETQ. The CDR3 DNA reads as TGCGCCAGCAGCTTGGCCAGGCAGGCCTCCGCCTTGTATGGCTACACCTTC. Translation gives CASSLARQASALYGYTF.

The chain couples TRBV7-2 to TRBJ1-4; D not certain. The CDR3 sequence is 15 residues long. Germline values: CDR1 SGHTA, CDR2 FQGNSA. Trimming removed 2 bases from V and 3 bases from J, with 10 bases in between. The CDR3 reads CASSLNPGANEKLFF. In DNA, the CDR3 is TGTGCCAGCAGCTTAAACCCGGGAGCTAATGAAAAACTGTTTTTT.

This clone occurred a few times. The chain couples TRBV20-1 to TRBJ1-4; weak D call: TRBD1 (5 bases). Trimming stripped 3 bases from V and 8 bases from J, with 13 bases between. Germline V lookup: CDR1 DFQATT, CDR2 SNEGSKA (reference sequence). CDR3 length: 13 amino acids. CDR3 nucleotides: TGCAGTGCTAGTGGACACGCGCGCGAAAAACTGTTTTTT. Its protein is CSASGHAREKLFF.

CDR3 sequence reads: CASRPRTSVNQETQYF. CDR3 in DNA: TGTGCCAGCAGACCAAGGACTAGCGTAAACCAAGAGACCCAGTACTTC. The V and J genes are TRBV2 and TRBJ2-5, with 9 bases identical to TRBD2. The V gene's germline CDR1 is SNHLY and CDR2 FYNNEI. V trimming: 6 bases; J trimming: 0 bases; junction bases outside the gene matches: 8. The CDR3 is 16 amino acids.

The chain employs TRBV5-1 and TRBJ1-1, with unresolved D. This CDR3 is built from 13 residues. The ends were cut back, 0 bases at V and 1 base at J, with 4 bases in the middle. Per germline, CDR1 SGHRS and CDR2 YFSETQ. The CDR3, as DNA: TGCGCCAGCAGCTTGGCAGAGAACACTGAAGCTTTCTTT. Its translation: CASSLAENTEAFF. The whole variable domain, filled in from reference TRBV5-1 and TRBJ1-1, reads KAGVTQTPRYLIKTRGQQVTLSCSPISGHRSVSWYQQTPGQGLQFLFEYFSETQRNKGNFPGRFSGRQFSNSRSEMNVSTLELGDSALYLCASSLAENTEAFFGQGTRLTVV.

The chain employs TRBV5-4 and TRBJ2-1; 11 nucleotides line up with TRBD1. The ends lost 4 bases at V and 9 bases at J; junction bases unmatched: 6. The germline V gene encodes CDR1 SGHNT and CDR2 YYREEE (reference sequence). CDR3 length equals 14 residues. CDR3 in DNA: TGTGCCAGCAGCACCCGGACAGGGGGCCTTGAGCAGTTCTTC. It codes for CASSTRTGGLEQFF.

The chain carries TRBV7-2 and TRBJ2-1; TRBD2 agrees at 11 bases. This CDR3 has 15 amino acids. Germline-derived CDR1 and CDR2 are SGHTA and FQGNSA. V lost 7 bases, J lost 7 bases, and 9 bases stayed unmatched. The CDR3 DNA is TGTGCCAGCACCCCATCACTAGCGGGGGAAAATGAGCAGTTCTTC. Translated: CASTPSLAGENEQFF. The full variable domain, with the rest looked up from reference TRBV7-2 and TRBJ2-1, is GAGVSQSPSNKVTEKGKDVELRCDPISGHTALYWYRQSLGQGLEFLIYFQGNSAPDKSGLPSDRFSAERTGGSVSTLTIQRTQQEDSAVYLCASTPSLAGENEQFFGPGTRLTVL.

This chain uses TRBV5-5 with TRBJ1-5; D is possibly TRBD1 (5 bases). The V gene lost 2 bases and the J gene lost 4 bases, with 10 bases spanning the gap. From germline, CDR1 is SGHKS and CDR2 YYEKEE (reference sequence). The CDR3 loop spans 14 amino acids. The CDR3 is CASSLGPGNQPQHF. The CDR3 DNA is TGTGCCAGCAGCTTAGGGCCAGGGAATCAGCCCCAGCATTTT.

The chain joins TRBV18 to TRBJ1-2, with 11 bases aligning to TRBD1. V was clipped by 3 bases and J by 8 bases; unmatched bases: 2. CDR1 KGHSH and CDR2 LQKENI come from the germline V gene. The CDR3 has 13 amino acids. CDR3 DNA sequence: TGTGCCAGCTCACCGGGACAGGGGGACGGCTACACCTTC. Residues: CASSPGQGDGYTF. The full variable domain, its missing parts supplied by reference TRBV18 and TRBJ1-2, is NAGVMQNPRHLVRRRGQEARLRCSPMKGHSHVYWYRQLPEEGLKFMVYLQKENIIDESGMPKERFSAEFPKEGPSILRIQQVVRGDSAAYFCASSPGQGDGYTFGSGTRLTVV.

The rearrangement links TRBV6-5 to TRBJ2-1; 9 bases are a match to TRBD2. V shed 10 bases, J shed 5 bases, and the junction held 6 bases outside the gene matches. Germline V lookup: CDR1 MNHEY, CDR2 SVGAGI. This CDR3 spans 13 amino acids. The CDR3 region has the DNA TGTGCCATAAAGCGGGGGGATAACAATGAGCAGTTCTTC. Translated: CAIKRGDNNEQFF.

This clone has a single count. This rearrangement joins TRBV6-5 to TRBJ1-1; D remains ambiguous. The CDR3 covers 13 residues. CDR1 MNHEY and CDR2 SVGAGI come from the germline V gene. V dropped 7 bases and J dropped 5 bases, with 14 bases sitting between them. The CDR3 nucleotides are TGTGCCAGCAATGGTGAGGGTTTGACTGAAGCTTTCTTT. This sequence encodes CASNGEGLTEAFF.

This clone occurred once. The gene calls are TRBV7-2 and TRBJ2-5; TRBD2 matches at 16 bases. The germline V gene encodes CDR1 SGHTA and CDR2 FQGNSA. The trim removed 6 bases at V and 2 bases at J, leaving 6 bases unmatched. This CDR3 contains 17 residues. The CDR3 region is CASSPPGLAGGQETQYF. CDR3 nucleotide sequence: TGTGCCAGCAGTCCTCCGGGACTAGCGGGGGGGCAAGAGACCCAGTACTTC.

The chain combines TRBV5-1 with TRBJ2-7, with D perhaps TRBD1 (6 bases). There are 15 residues in the CDR3. Germline loops: CDR1 SGHRS, CDR2 YFSETQ. Trimming took off 1 base at V and 1 base at J, with 12 bases between the two ends. The CDR3 loop reads CASSLTSTGSYEQYF. CDR3 nucleotides: TGCGCCAGCAGCTTGACATCGACAGGTTCCTACGAGCAGTACTTC.

The J gene is TRBJ1-2, the V gene TRBV6-5; no reliable D call. Germline lookup yields CDR1 MNHEY and CDR2 SVGAGI. V lost 6 bases to trimming and J lost 2 bases, with 16 bases between them. This CDR3 region has 15 residues. CDR3 DNA sequence: TGTGCCAGCAGAGATCCCGGGAAGGACAACTATGGCTACACCTTC. Translated, it gives CASRDPGKDNYGYTF.

This chain uses TRBV30 with TRBJ1-1; tentatively, D is TRBD1 (6 bases). The germline gives CDR1 GTSNPN, CDR2 SVGIG (reference sequence). There are 13 residues in the CDR3. V lost 1 base and J 3 bases, leaving 9 bases between the germline ends. The CDR3 region is CAWSAGGHTEAFF. The CDR3 DNA is TGTGCCTGGAGTGCCGGGGGGCACACTGAAGCTTTCTTT.